These T cell receptor beta chains were read from a single sample in a study of blood T cell repertoires in COVID-19. The table came from immunoSEQ multiplex PCR; TCRdb's copy has only in-frame clones and leaves some out. The sample holds tens of thousands of clones; approximately 86% are singletons and the top ten take under 6.5%. Sequenced material: peripheral blood. These TCRs come from a man older than 75 with COVID-19, enrolled during active disease. CDR3s include the opening cysteine and the closing phenylalanine or tryptophan. D genes are given only for firm matches. Only some rows state a clone size, as once, few, many or a class for expanded clones.

CDR3 length | J gene | D gene | clone size | V gene | CDR3 DNA | CDR3 protein
15 | TRBJ2-2 | . | . | TRBV5-1 | TGCGCCAGCAGCTTGGCGGTCGGTTGGACCGGGGAGCTGTTTTTT | CASSLAVGWTGELFF
15 | TRBJ1-3 | TRBD1 | . | TRBV7-9 | TGTGCCAGCAGCTTGGACAGGGGACCCGGAAACACCATATATTTT | CASSLDRGPGNTIYF
11 | TRBJ1-1 | . | . | TRBV2 | TGTGCCAACTCAGGGGAGGGTCAAGCTTTCTTT | CANSGEGQAFF
13 | TRBJ1-1 | . | . | TRBV3-1/TRBV3-2 | TGTGCCAGCAGCCACCCCCCGGGGGGCAGAGGTTTCTTT | CASSHPPGGRGFF
16 | TRBJ2-5 | TRBD2 | . | TRBV2 | TGTGCCAGCAGTGAACTGAGGACTAGCGTACGGGAGACCCAGTACTTC | CASSELRTSVRETQYF
13 | TRBJ1-2 | . | . | TRBV12-3/TRBV12-4 | TGTGCCAGCAGTTTAAGCGGGACAACAGGCTACACCTTC | CASSLSGTTGYTF
14 | TRBJ2-2 | TRBD1 | . | TRBV6-5 | TGTGCCAGCAGTACAGGGGGCGTCACCGGGGAGCTGTTTTTT | CASSTGGVTGELFF
16 | TRBJ2-7 | . | once | TRBV10-1 | TGCGCCAGCAGTGAGTCGAGCGCAGGGGAGTCCTACGAGCAGTACTTC | CASSESSAGESYEQYF
14 | TRBJ2-5 | . | . | TRBV7-8 | TGTGCCAGCAGCTTAGCGCGACAGCAAGAGACCCAGTACTTC | CASSLARQQETQYF
17 | TRBJ1-3 | TRBD1 | . | TRBV9 | TGTGCCAGCAGCGCCCCCCCAGGGCAGGGGGCAAGAAACACCATATATTTT | CASSAPPGQGARNTIYF
15 | TRBJ2-5 | . | . | TRBV24-1 | TGTGCCACCAGTGACAGGGGCGACTACCAAGAGACCCAGTACTTC | CATSDRGDYQETQYF
13 | TRBJ1-2 | . | . | TRBV27 | TGTGCCAGCAGTTTATCGTCAGGGTATGGCTACACCTTC | CASSLSSGYGYTF
14 | TRBJ2-7 | . | . | TRBV10-3 | TGTGCCATCAGTGATAACAGGGTAGGGTACGAGCAGTACTTC | CAISDNRVGYEQYF
16 | TRBJ2-5 | TRBD2 | . | TRBV2 | TGTGCCAGCAGTGCCAATAGCGGGGGCGGGGGAGAGACCCAGTACTTC | CASSANSGGGGETQYF
13 | TRBJ2-3 | . | . | TRBV6-5 | TGTGCCAGCATGGACGGACACACAGATACGCAGTATTTT | CASMDGHTDTQYF
16 | TRBJ1-2 | . | . | TRBV10-3 | TGTGCCATCAGTGAGTCGGGACAACCCGAATTCCTCGGCTACACCTTC | CAISESGQPEFLGYTF
11 | TRBJ1-1 | . | . | TRBV2 | TGTGCCAGCAGCCAGGGATCAGGAGCTTTCTTT | CASSQGSGAFF
15 | TRBJ1-4 | TRBD1 | once | TRBV6-6 | TGTGCCAGCAGTTACCCAGGGGGCGGAAATGAAAAACTGTTTTTT | CASSYPGGGNEKLFF
13 | TRBJ2-1 | . | . | TRBV27 | TGTGCCAGCAGACAGCTAGCAAACAATGAGCAGTTCTTC | CASRQLANNEQFF
16 | TRBJ1-1 | TRBD1 | . | TRBV19 | TGTGCCAGTAGTATCCGGGGACAGGGACCGAACACTGAAGCTTTCTTT | CASSIRGQGPNTEAFF
15 | TRBJ1-4 | . | . | TRBV5-4 | TGTGCCAGCAGCTTGAGTGGGGCGGGAATGGAAAAACTGTTTTTT | CASSLSGAGMEKLFF
15 | TRBJ2-7 | . | . | TRBV6-2/TRBV6-3 | TGTGCCAGCAGTTACGCCGGGAGCTCCGTAGTCGAGCAGTACTTC | CASSYAGSSVVEQYF
15 | TRBJ1-2 | TRBD1 | . | TRBV3-1/TRBV3-2 | TGTGCCAGCAGCCAAGTCGACAGGGCTAACTATGGCTACACCTTC | CASSQVDRANYGYTF
15 | TRBJ1-5 | . | . | TRBV28 | TGTGCCAGCATCCCACCAGCAGGTGGCAATCAGCCCCAGCATTTT | CASIPPAGGNQPQHF
15 | TRBJ1-2 | . | . | TRBV18 | TGTGCCAGCTCACCTTGGGGCGGGGCTAACTATGGCTACACCTTC | CASSPWGGANYGYTF
14 | TRBJ1-5 | . | . | TRBV4-2 | TGTGCCAGCAGCTCTGTCCTGGGGCAACAGCCCCAGCATTTT | CASSSVLGQQPQHF
16 | TRBJ1-1 | . | . | TRBV19 | TGTGCCAGTAGTCCCAAGGGGGGGTGGTGGAACACTGAAGCTTTCTTT | CASSPKGGWWNTEAFF
15 | TRBJ2-7 | . | . | TRBV9 | TGTGCCAGCAGCGCCTCCGCACAGGGCTCCTACGAGCAGTACTTC | CASSASAQGSYEQYF
12 | TRBJ1-1 | . | . | TRBV6-5 | TGTGCCACCGTCACAGGTTCCACTGAAGCTTTCTTT | CATVTGSTEAFF